The 11 T cell receptor beta chains below were found in one sample sequenced in a study of blood T cell repertoires in COVID-19. Assay: immunoSEQ multiplex PCR; the TCRdb copy retains only in-frame clones and omits some. Among under 450,000 clones listed, 88% were seen once. The sequenced material came from peripheral blood. Every receptor here comes from a woman in her forties or fifties with COVID-19, enrolled during active disease.

The rearrangement joins TRBV19 to TRBJ1-1; 10 bases agree with TRBD1. With 5 bases clipped from V and 3 bases from J, the junction kept 0 bases outside the gene matches. CDR1 is LNHDA and CDR2 is SQIVND in the germline V gene (reference sequence). This CDR3 has 13 residues. CDR3 nucleotide sequence: TGTGCCAGTAGTGGGACAGGGGACACTGAAGCTTTCTTT. It codes for CASSGTGDTEAFF.

This clone occurred once. The chain couples TRBV6-5 to TRBJ2-2; D is unresolved. V gave up 0 bases and J gave up 6 bases, with 8 bases separating them. CDR1 and CDR2 (germline): MNHEY, SVGAGI. The CDR3 covers 14 residues. The CDR3 DNA sequence: TGTGCCAGCAGTTACTCGTGGCCGCCCGGGGAGCTGTTTTTT. This codes for CASSYSWPPGELFF.

This clone was seen a single time. This chain uses TRBV2 with TRBJ1-5; D is undetermined. Trimming took 3 bases from V and 9 from J, leaving 18 bases between them. Germline CDR1 SNHLY, CDR2 FYNNEI. The CDR3 loop spans 15 amino acids. The CDR3 DNA follows: TGTGCCAGCAGTGAGAGCCGCGCCAAAGAGCCGCCCCAGCATTTT. Translation: CASSESRAKEPPQHF.

This chain uses TRBV7-2 with TRBJ1-2; D not certain. Trimming removed 5 bases from V and 7 bases from J, with 14 bases in between. Germline V gene data show CDR1 as SGHTA and CDR2 as FQGNSA. The CDR3 runs 13 residues. The CDR3 region has the DNA TGTGCCAGCAGCCAGTGGACTAGAGGTGGCTACACCTTC. This sequence encodes CASSQWTRGGYTF.

The V call is TRBV6-6, the J call TRBJ1-5, with D perhaps matching TRBD1 (5 bases). The CDR3 runs to 13 residues. V lost 10 bases and J lost 3, with 13 bases in between. Germline CDR1 reads MNHNY; CDR2 reads SVGAGI (reference sequence). CDR3 in amino acids: CATRPGNNQPQHF. DNA for the CDR3: TGTGCCACCAGGCCAGGGAACAATCAGCCCCAGCATTTT.

CDR3 region: CASSAGKNYGYTF. Here the CDR3 DNA reads TGTGCCAGCAGCGCGGGTAAAAACTATGGCTACACCTTC. The J gene is TRBJ1-2, the V gene TRBV9; D unclear. The CDR3 has 13 amino acids. The V and J ends lost 3 bases and 2 bases respectively, with 8 bases between them. Germline loops: CDR1 SGDLS, CDR2 YYNGEE. The full variable domain, its missing parts supplied by reference TRBV9 and TRBJ1-2, is DSGVTQTPKHLITATGQRVTLRCSPRSGDLSVYWYQQSLDQGLQFLIQYYNGEERAKGNILERFSAQQFPDLHSELNLSSLELGDSALYFCASSAGKNYGYTFGSGTRLTVV.

The chain couples TRBV7-9 to TRBJ2-3; no definite D call. Per the germline V gene, CDR1 is SEHNR and CDR2 is FQNEAQ (reference sequence). The CDR3 runs 14 residues. The V gene lost 3 bases and the J gene lost 0 bases, with 7 bases spanning the gap. In DNA form, the CDR3 reads TGTGCCAGCAGCTTTGGAGCCAGCACAGATACGCAGTATTTT. Translation gives CASSFGASTDTQYF.

The gene calls are TRBV7-9 and TRBJ2-7, with D tentatively TRBD2 (6 bases). V gave up 1 base and J gave up 6 bases, with 13 bases separating them. The CDR3 sequence is 14 residues long. Germline assignment: CDR1 SEHNR and CDR2 FQNEAQ (reference sequence). The DNA for the CDR3 is TGTGCCAGCAGCTTAGGATCACCCGGGAGCGAGCAGTACTTC. Residues: CASSLGSPGSEQYF.

The chain has TRBV7-9 and TRBJ1-5; D not certain. Germline CDR1 SEHNR, CDR2 FQNEAQ (reference sequence). The V and J ends lost 5 bases and 2 bases respectively, with 13 bases between them. The CDR3 has 15 amino acids. CDR3 DNA: TGTGCCAGCAGCCGATCAACGGGTGGCAATCAGCCCCAGCATTTT. Protein: CASSRSTGGNQPQHF.

V and J are TRBV6-5 and TRBJ1-2, with 8 bases matching TRBD1. CDR1 MNHEY and CDR2 SVGAGI come from the germline V gene. J was trimmed by 6 bases and V by 0 bases; bases with no gene match: 3. The CDR3 totals 14 residues. This CDR3 reads CASSYSAGGDGYTF. The CDR3, as DNA: TGTGCCAGCAGTTACTCGGCAGGGGGCGATGGCTACACCTTC.

This chain uses TRBV10-2 with TRBJ2-7; the match to TRBD1 covers 8 bases. Germline V gene data show CDR1 as WSHSY and CDR2 as SAAADI. There are 14 residues in the CDR3. The J segment lost 0 bases and the V segment lost 7 bases, leaving 5 bases of the junction unmatched. The CDR3 loop is CASMTGESSYEQYF. Written as DNA, the CDR3 is TGCGCCAGCATGACAGGGGAGAGCTCCTACGAGCAGTACTTC.